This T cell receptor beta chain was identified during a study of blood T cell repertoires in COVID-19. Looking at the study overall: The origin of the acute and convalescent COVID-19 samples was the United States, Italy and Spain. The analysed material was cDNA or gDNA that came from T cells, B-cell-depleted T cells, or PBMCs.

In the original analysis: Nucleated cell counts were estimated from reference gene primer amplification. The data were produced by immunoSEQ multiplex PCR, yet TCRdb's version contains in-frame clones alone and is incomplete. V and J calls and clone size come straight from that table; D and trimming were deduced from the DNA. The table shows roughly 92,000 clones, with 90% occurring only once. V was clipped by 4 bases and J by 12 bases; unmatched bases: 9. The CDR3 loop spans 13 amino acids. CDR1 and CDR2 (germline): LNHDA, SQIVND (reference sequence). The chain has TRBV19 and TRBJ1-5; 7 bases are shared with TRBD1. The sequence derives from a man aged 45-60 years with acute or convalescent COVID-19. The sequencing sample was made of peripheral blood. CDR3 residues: CASSTVNNRGQHF. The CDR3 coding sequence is TGTGCCAGTAGTACCGTAAATAACAGGGGCCAGCATTTT.